The sequence of this T cell receptor beta chain was determined in a study of CD4 T cell repertoires in COVID-19. Libraries were prepared by immunoSEQ multiplex PCR; TCRdb keeps only in-frame clonotypes and omits some of them. This table holds some 80,000 clones, 83% found once. V was shortened by 6 bases and J by 4 bases, with 12 bases between the two germline ends. The CDR3 is 14 amino acids. Germline CDR1 is MDHEN and CDR2 is SYDVKM. This clonotype originated in a human donor who had COVID-19. This specimen consisted of CD4+ T cells from peripheral blood, obtained after recovery from COVID-19. The chain links TRBV28 to TRBJ1-4; D is undetermined. The CDR3 protein is CASSSPDFNEKLFF. The CDR3 DNA follows: TGTGCCAGCAGCTCACCGGATTTTAATGAAAAACTGTTTTTT.